These 9 T cell receptor beta chains originate from one sample sequenced in a study of cytomegalovirus exposure and HLA in healthy donors. Researchers ran the PCR with 60 Vbeta and 13 Jbeta primers. This table comes from immunoSEQ multiplex PCR, and its TCRdb copy is limited to in-frame clones, with some not included. Found here are 90,000 to 100,000 clones, around four fifths of them singletons; the top ten hold 1.5% to 2.5%. The sample comprised PBMCs. The source is a man aged 40-55 years in good health and CMV-seronegative.

This chain links TRBV27 with TRBJ2-5, with 8 bases lining up with TRBD1. CDR1 and CDR2 from the germline V gene are MNHEY and SMNVEV (reference sequence). V trimming: 2 bases; J trimming: 5 bases; junction bases outside the gene matches: 4. This CDR3 comprises 14 residues. The CDR3 DNA is TGTGCCAGCAGTTTAGGCAGGGGGCTTGAGACCCAGTACTTC. The encoded protein is CASSLGRGLETQYF.

The chain joins TRBV30 to TRBJ1-2, with 9 bases lining up with TRBD1. CDR3 length: 15 residues. Trimming removed 3 bases from V and 4 bases from J; junction bases left unmatched: 9. Germline-derived CDR1 and CDR2 are GTSNPN and SVGIG (reference sequence). The CDR3 region is CAWRVPGQGFYGYTF. In DNA, the CDR3 is TGTGCCTGGAGGGTCCCGGGACAGGGTTTCTATGGCTACACCTTC.

The chain has TRBV2 and TRBJ2-5; D ambiguous. Germline V gives CDR1 SNHLY, CDR2 FYNNEI. Trimming left V 8 bases short and J 0 bases short, with 19 bases between. The length of the CDR3 is 16 residues. CDR3 DNA: TGTGCCAGCGATCCGACCTTGGTGGCGGACCAAGAGACCCAGTACTTC. Amino acids: CASDPTLVADQETQYF.

The V gene is TRBV2, the J gene TRBJ2-3, with D hard to call. CDR3 length: 14 amino acids. The V end lost 3 bases, the J end lost 2 bases, and 9 bases lay between the germline ends. From germline, CDR1 is SNHLY and CDR2 FYNNEI. CDR3 residues: CASSEHRTTDTQYF. CDR3 DNA: TGTGCCAGCAGTGAGCACAGAACCACAGATACGCAGTATTTT.

Details on this clone: Sequence at one end of the junction differs from germline and may be a read error. J is TRBJ2-3 and V is TRBV7-9; 9 nucleotides line up with TRBD1. The germline CDR1 and CDR2 sequences are SEHNR and FQNEAQ (reference sequence). The CDR3 runs to 13 residues. The CDR3 DNA reads as TGTTCCAGCAGCCTAGGGACAGGGGATACGCAGTATTTT. It is translated as CSSSLGTGDTQYF.

A few counts support this clone. This chain joins TRBV20-1 and TRBJ1-6, with D maybe TRBD1 (5 bases). The CDR3 length is 11 residues. Germline V gene data show CDR1 as DFQATT and CDR2 as SNEGSKA (reference sequence). V shed 6 bases and J shed 14 bases, with 14 bases lying between them. The CDR3 spells CSATPGGALHF. DNA for the CDR3: TGCAGTGCCACTCCTGGGGGGGCCCTCCACTTT.

The chain combines TRBV4-3 with TRBJ2-2; a weak D match, TRBD2 (6 bases). CDR1 is LGHNA and CDR2 is YSLEER in the germline V gene. The CDR3 is made up of 16 amino acids. Trimming left V 1 base short and J 5 bases short, with 14 bases between. CDR3 nucleotides: TGCGCCAGCAGCCAAGTGGTCGGGAGCGTAACCGGGGAGCTGTTTTTT. Residues: CASSQVVGSVTGELFF.

This clone was detected once. The chain is built from TRBV30 and TRBJ1-5; the D gene is possibly TRBD1 (5 bases). Germline assignment: CDR1 GTSNPN and CDR2 SVGIG (reference sequence). V lost 0 bases and J 6 bases, leaving 15 bases between the germline ends. CDR3 size: 15 residues. The CDR3, as DNA: TGTGCCTGGAGTGTACCTGGGGCGCGGCCTCAGCCCCAGCATTTT. It yields the protein CAWSVPGARPQPQHF.

The rearrangement links TRBV5-6 to TRBJ1-1; D is unresolved. CDR1 and CDR2 from the germline V gene are SGHDT and YYEEEE. Deletions cut 0 bases from V and 3 bases from J, with 6 bases between. CDR3 size: 13 residues. In DNA, the CDR3 is TGTGCCAGCAGCTTGGTTCGGGACACTGAAGCTTTCTTT. Its translation: CASSLVRDTEAFF.